These 3 T cell receptor beta chains were sequenced from one sample in a study of T cell responses to AZD1222 COVID-19 vaccine. The protocol was immunoSEQ multiplex PCR, while the TCRdb copy is restricted to in-frame clones and leaves out a portion. The table records around 72,000 clones, around 87% of them present only once. Sequencing used peripheral blood, obtained on day 0 of AZD1222 vaccination. The receptors shown here come from an adult in good health.

The chain links TRBV30 to TRBJ1-1; possible D gene TRBD1, 5 bases. The V and J ends lost 0 bases and 12 bases respectively, with 14 bases between them. The CDR3 runs to 12 residues. Germline V lookup: CDR1 GTSNPN, CDR2 SVGIG (reference sequence). DNA for the CDR3: TGTGCCTGGAGTGTACGGCAGGGCACTCCTTTCTTT. Its translation is CAWSVRQGTPFF.

This clone showed up just once. V is TRBV25-1 and J is TRBJ1-4, with D tentatively TRBD1 (5 bases). The CDR3 runs to 15 residues. The V end was cut by 6 bases, the J end by 7 bases, with 18 bases between. Germline values: CDR1 MGHDK, CDR2 SYGVNS. CDR3: CASSGYQTRGEKLFF. The CDR3 nucleotides read TGTGCCAGCAGCGGATACCAGACGAGGGGTGAAAAACTGTTTTTT.

CDR3 sequence: CASSWGRGLNTEAFF. The CDR3 DNA is TGTGCCAGCAGCTGGGGACGGGGGCTTAACACTGAAGCTTTCTTT. The genes are TRBV5-4 and TRBJ1-1; perhaps TRBD1 as D (6 bases). The CDR3 spans 15 residues. V dropped 3 bases and J dropped 2 bases, with 14 bases sitting between them. Per germline, CDR1 SGHNT and CDR2 YYREEE (reference sequence). The complete variable domain, with remaining parts taken from reference TRBV5-4 and TRBJ1-1, reads ETGVTQSPTHLIKTRGQQVTLRCSSQSGHNTVSWYQQALGQGPQFIFQYYREEENGRGNFPPRFSGLQFPNYSSELNVNALELDDSALYLCASSWGRGLNTEAFFGQGTRLTVV.